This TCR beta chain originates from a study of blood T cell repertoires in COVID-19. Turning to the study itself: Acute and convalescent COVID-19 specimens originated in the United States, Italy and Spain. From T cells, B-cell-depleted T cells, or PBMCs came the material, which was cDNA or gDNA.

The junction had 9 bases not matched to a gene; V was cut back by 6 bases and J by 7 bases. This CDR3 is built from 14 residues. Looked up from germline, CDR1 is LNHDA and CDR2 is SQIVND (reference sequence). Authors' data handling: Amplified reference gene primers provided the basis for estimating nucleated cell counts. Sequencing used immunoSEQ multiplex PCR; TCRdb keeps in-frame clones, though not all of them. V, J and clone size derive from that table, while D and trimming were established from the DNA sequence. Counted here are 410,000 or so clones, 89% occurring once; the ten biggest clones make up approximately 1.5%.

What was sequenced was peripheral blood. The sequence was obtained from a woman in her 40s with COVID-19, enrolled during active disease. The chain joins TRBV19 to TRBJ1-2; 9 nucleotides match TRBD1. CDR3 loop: CASRIQGAQSGYTF. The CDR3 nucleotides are TGTGCCAGTAGGATACAGGGGGCGCAAAGTGGCTACACCTTC.